The 21 T cell receptor beta chains given below trace back to one sample, sequenced in a study of shared clonotypes between healthy human individuals. Measured with immunoSEQ multiplex PCR; TCRdb has only the in-frame clones, and not every one. Here the sample spans millions of clones, about 95% being singletons. Naivety among CD8 cells was defined by CD45RO negativity and positive CCR7 selection, thereby excluding terminally differentiated effector memory CD45RA+ cells. The sample taken for sequencing was naive CD8+ T cells sorted from blood. All receptors come from a man aged 18 to 29 in good health.

The chain links TRBV11-2 to TRBJ2-5; D possibly corresponds to TRBD1 (5 bases). Germline V gives CDR1 SGHAT, CDR2 FQNNGV. Trimming cost V 7 bases and J 4 bases, with 7 bases left between them. The CDR3 has 11 residues. DNA of the CDR3: TGTGCCAGCACCCAGGGAGAGACCCAGTACTTC. The encoded protein is CASTQGETQYF.

The V gene is TRBV4-3, the J gene TRBJ2-5; TRBD1 matches at 7 bases. V lost 3 bases to trimming and J lost 4 bases; unmatched junction nucleotides: 11. The CDR3 spans 16 residues. The germline gives CDR1 LGHNA, CDR2 YSLEER. The CDR3 sequence: CASSQIGTEVGETQYF. CDR3 DNA sequence: TGCGCCAGCAGCCAGATTGGGACAGAAGTTGGAGAGACCCAGTACTTC.

The chain recombines TRBV29-1 with TRBJ2-1, with a weak D call TRBD2 (5 bases). V was pared by 3 bases and J by 0 bases, with 9 bases between. The germline gives CDR1 SQVTM, CDR2 ANQGSEA. The CDR3 covers 14 residues. CDR3 sequence (DNA): TGCAGCGTTGATATGGGGAGCTCCTACAATGAGCAGTTCTTC. Translating it yields CSVDMGSSYNEQFF.

The chain joins TRBV11-2 to TRBJ2-1, with TRBD1 matching over 7 bases. The J segment lost 4 bases and the V segment lost 1 base, leaving 1 base of the junction unmatched. The germline gives CDR1 SGHAT, CDR2 FQNNGV. This CDR3 comprises 14 residues. CDR3 sequence: CASSLGTGYNEQFF. The CDR3 bases are TGTGCCAGCAGCTTAGGGACAGGATACAATGAGCAGTTCTTC. The variable domain in full, completed from reference TRBV11-2 and TRBJ2-1, reads EAGVAQSPRYKIIEKRQSVAFWCNPISGHATLYWYQQILGQGPKLLIQFQNNGVVDDSQLPKDRFSAERLKGVDSTLKIQPAKLEDSAVYLCASSLGTGYNEQFFGPGTRLTVL.

V usage is TRBV6-4 and J usage is TRBJ2-5; D might be TRBD1 or TRBD2, each matching 6 bases. The length of the CDR3 is 14 residues. Germline CDR1 MRHNA, CDR2 SNTAGT. V was clipped by 7 bases and J by 5 bases, with 17 bases between them. The CDR3 protein is CASTLRGDWETQYF. The CDR3 region has the DNA TGTGCCAGCACCCTAAGGGGGGATTGGGAGACCCAGTACTTC.

The CDR3 coding sequence is TGTGCCAGTAAAAACCGAGGACTAGCGGATTACAATGAGCAGTTCTTC. This translates into CASKNRGLADYNEQFF. The rearrangement uses TRBV19 and TRBJ2-1; 10 positions agree with TRBD2. This CDR3 contains 16 residues. Germline V gene lookup returns CDR1 LNHDA and CDR2 SQIVND (reference sequence). With 7 bases clipped from V and 4 bases from J, the junction kept 10 bases outside the gene matches. Supplemented by reference TRBV19 and TRBJ2-1, the full variable domain reads DGGITQSPKYLFRKEGQNVTLSCEQNLNHDAMYWYRQDPGQGLRLIYYSQIVNDFQKGDIAEGYSVSREKKESFPLTVTSAQKNPTAFYLCASKNRGLADYNEQFFGPGTRLTVL.

V is TRBV19 and J is TRBJ2-1; 10 bases match TRBD1. With V trimmed by 3 bases and J by 7 bases, 6 bases remained unmatched. Germline lookup yields CDR1 LNHDA and CDR2 SQIVND (reference sequence). This CDR3 spans 15 amino acids. CDR3 in amino acids: CASSIFGTGENEQFF. The CDR3 nucleotides are TGTGCCAGTAGTATTTTCGGGACAGGGGAAAATGAGCAGTTCTTC.

The CDR3 region has the DNA TGTGCCAGCAGCCCAACGATGGCGGGGGGGCTCACAGATACGCAGTATTTT. Amino acids: CASSPTMAGGLTDTQYF. The gene calls are TRBV7-8 and TRBJ2-3, with 9 bases fitting TRBD2. The CDR3 contains 17 residues. The V gene's germline CDR1 is SGHVS and CDR2 FQNEAQ. Unmatched junction bases numbered 11, after V lost 5 bases and J lost 2 bases.

V usage is TRBV9 and J usage is TRBJ2-7; TRBD2 matches at 13 bases. CDR1 and CDR2 (germline): SGDLS, YYNGEE. The CDR3 length is 17 residues. Trimming removed 0 bases from V and 1 base from J; junction bases left unmatched: 4. CDR3 residues: CASSVEGLAGKSYEQYF. In nucleotides, the CDR3 is TGTGCCAGCAGCGTAGAGGGACTAGCGGGAAAATCCTACGAGCAGTACTTC.

A single count supports this clone. The chain uses TRBV13 and TRBJ2-2; TRBD2 is a possible D gene (6 bases). The CDR3 length is 16 residues. The V gene's germline CDR1 is PRHDT and CDR2 FYEKMQ (reference sequence). Trimming cost V 5 bases and J 6 bases, with 19 bases left between them. CDR3 sequence reads: CASSPDGGAIPGELFF. The CDR3 nucleotides are TGTGCCAGCAGCCCCGATGGAGGGGCTATCCCCGGGGAGCTGTTTTTT.

The chain joins TRBV7-6 to TRBJ1-4; 10 nucleotides agree with TRBD1. Germline V gene lookup returns CDR1 SGHVS and CDR2 FNYEAQ. Trimming removed 4 bases from V and 8 bases from J; junction bases left unmatched: 4. This CDR3 has 14 residues. In nucleotides, the CDR3 is TGTGCCAGCAGCTCGTGGGACAGGGGCGAAAAACTGTTTTTT. Its translation is CASSSWDRGEKLFF.

The chain is built from TRBV5-4 and TRBJ2-1, with TRBD1 as a possible D gene (5 bases). This CDR3 has 14 amino acids. Germline CDR1 SGHNT, CDR2 YYREEE (reference sequence). V was shortened by 7 bases and J by 6 bases, with 17 bases between the two germline ends. CDR3 region: CASFRDGQGNEQFF. CDR3 bases: TGTGCCAGCTTCCGAGACGGGCAGGGCAATGAGCAGTTCTTC.

The V gene is TRBV14, the J gene TRBJ2-1; 11 nucleotides line up with TRBD2. Germline trimming cut 4 bases from V and 3 bases from J; bases unmatched to any gene: 17. The germline V gene has CDR1 SGHDN and CDR2 FVKESK. This CDR3 contains 20 residues. The CDR3 is CASSPSPGLAELPVYNEQFF. CDR3 bases: TGTGCCAGCAGCCCATCACCGGGACTAGCGGAGTTACCCGTCTACAATGAGCAGTTCTTC.

This clone was seen a single time. The genes are TRBV4-3 and TRBJ2-7; 7 bases match TRBD1. CDR3 length: 15 residues. Losses at the gene ends were 0 bases for V and 3 bases for J; bases not matched to a gene: 5. CDR1 LGHNA and CDR2 YSLEER come from the germline V gene. The chain's CDR3 is CASSQEGGAIYEQYF. In nucleotides, the CDR3 is TGCGCCAGCAGCCAAGAAGGGGGCGCAATCTACGAGCAGTACTTC.

This chain links TRBV4-1 with TRBJ2-3, with 7 bases identical to TRBD1. CDR3 size: 20 residues. From germline, CDR1 is MGHRA and CDR2 YSYEKL. J was trimmed by 0 bases and V by 0 bases; bases with no gene match: 15. CDR3 residues: CASSQEQGQGRNFSTDTQYF. The CDR3 bases are TGCGCCAGCAGCCAAGAACAGGGGCAGGGACGTAACTTTAGCACAGATACGCAGTATTTT.

The table lists this clone with a count of one. V gene TRBV10-2 combines with J gene TRBJ2-3; TRBD2 aligns across 9 bases. Losses at the gene ends were 6 bases for V and 2 bases for J; bases not matched to a gene: 9. Germline V gives CDR1 WSHSY, CDR2 SAAADI. CDR3 length: 16 residues. The CDR3: CASRPLSGGLTDTQYF. Here the CDR3 DNA reads TGCGCCAGCAGACCCCTCAGCGGGGGGCTCACAGATACGCAGTATTTT.

V usage is TRBV29-1 and J usage is TRBJ2-4; D is uncertain. This CDR3 spans 13 amino acids. The germline V gene has CDR1 SQVTM and CDR2 ANQGSEA. V was pared by 4 bases and J by 0 bases, with 7 bases between. This CDR3 is CSVVALAKNIQYF. The DNA for the CDR3 is TGCAGCGTTGTGGCTCTAGCCAAAAACATTCAGTACTTC.

A note on this clone: Other DNA sequences within the sample encode an identical CDR3. The V gene is TRBV7-9, the J gene TRBJ2-7; possibly TRBD1 for D (5 bases). CDR3 length: 13 residues. Trimming removed 5 bases from V and 3 bases from J, with 11 bases in between. The germline V gene has CDR1 SEHNR and CDR2 FQNEAQ (reference sequence). The chain's CDR3 is CASSPGSGYEQYF. Written as DNA, the CDR3 is TGTGCCAGCAGCCCAGGGTCAGGCTACGAGCAGTACTTC. Using reference TRBV7-9 and TRBJ2-7 for the parts outside the CDR3, the full variable domain is DTGVSQNPRHKITKRGQNVTFRCDPISEHNRLYWYRQTLGQGPEFLTYFQNEAQLEKSRLLSDRFSAERPKGSFSTLEIQRTEQGDSAMYLCASSPGSGYEQYFGPGTRLTVT.

This rearrangement joins TRBV9 to TRBJ2-1, with D possibly matching TRBD2 (5 bases). Trimming removed 3 bases from V and 7 bases from J, with 14 bases in between. Germline assignment: CDR1 SGDLS and CDR2 YYNGEE. The CDR3 runs to 14 residues. The CDR3 DNA reads TGTGCCAGCAGCGACCCGATTGGAGGAAATGAGCAGTTCTTC. Protein sequence: CASSDPIGGNEQFF. Complete variable domain (other parts from reference TRBV9 and TRBJ2-1): DSGVTQTPKHLITATGQRVTLRCSPRSGDLSVYWYQQSLDQGLQFLIQYYNGEERAKGNILERFSAQQFPDLHSELNLSSLELGDSALYFCASSDPIGGNEQFFGPGTRLTVL.

The chain employs TRBV5-1 and TRBJ2-2, with D unclear. The germline V gene has CDR1 SGHRS and CDR2 YFSETQ. V lost 0 bases and J lost 3, with 12 bases in between. CDR3 length equals 16 residues. The CDR3 coding sequence is TGCGCCAGCAGCTTGGGGGTGCCCCCGGACACCGGGGAGCTGTTTTTT. Its translation: CASSLGVPPDTGELFF. Supplemented by reference TRBV5-1 and TRBJ2-2, the full variable domain reads KAGVTQTPRYLIKTRGQQVTLSCSPISGHRSVSWYQQTPGQGLQFLFEYFSETQRNKGNFPGRFSGRQFSNSRSEMNVSTLELGDSALYLCASSLGVPPDTGELFFGEGSRLTVL.

This clone came up once. As DNA, the CDR3 is TGTGCCTGGAGTGTGGAGGGCGGTCTCTCAACCTACTACGAGCAGTACTTC. Its protein product is CAWSVEGGLSTYYEQYF. The chain employs TRBV30 and TRBJ2-7; D perhaps matches TRBD2 (6 bases). CDR1 GTSNPN and CDR2 SVGIG come from the germline V gene (reference sequence). V was trimmed by 0 bases and J by 3 bases, leaving 21 bases between them. The CDR3 is 17 residues long.